This entry concerns a single T cell receptor (beta chain). This clonotype occurred a few times. The target of this receptor is not known. The input lacks base qualities; no much larger clone sits a single base away. Sequencing instrument: Illumina NovaSeq 6000. TCRalpha and TCRbeta cDNA libraries were built by 5'RACE with constant-segment primers, adding sample barcodes and unique molecular identifiers. Trizol reagent was used to extract RNA from every sample. Library amplification was performed in two PCR steps, and a second sample barcode and Illumina TruSeq adapters were introduced in the second step. Libraries were sequenced on an Illumina NovaSeq with 2 x 150 bp paired-end reads. The paper's data handling went like this. Demultiplexing of reads and collapsing into UMI-guided consensus sequences were performed with migec v1.2.7. With mixcr v2.1.11, UMI consensuses were aligned to TRA and TRB V and J templates and assembled into clonotypes. A clonotype was counted as expanded or contracted only when both edgeR and NoisET called the clonotype significant, with the noise models trained on biological replicates. For edgeR calls, the thresholds were a false discovery rate-adjusted p below 0.01 and a log2 fold-change of 1. As an exploratory analysis of dynamics, PCA with hierarchical clustering was applied to max-normalized trajectories of the 1000 most abundant clonotypes. Separately sequenced CD4+ and CD8+ repertoires were used to assign a CD4 or CD8 phenotype to each responding clone. Using fastp trimming at Q25 and MiXCR clonotype assembly, TCRdb reanalyzed the public sequencing data and kept in-frame beta chains. When rows share a CDR3 protein, they turn into one entry using the most common DNA and genes. The V and J calls were determined by TCRdb, not by the authors. The sample has approximately 340,000 distinct CDR3 sequences on record, around 13% of them singletons. The ten largest clonotypes hold around a fifth of the sample.

Ficoll-Paque density gradient centrifugation was the method used to isolate PBMCs. The data derive from a study of T-cell memory formation after mild COVID-19 (TCRdb year 2021). Regarding the study in general: Most TCR sequence clusters were specific to one of the two donors. T-cell clones expanding and contracting after mild COVID-19 in a couple of donors were tracked by longitudinal TCRalpha and TCRbeta repertoire sequencing. Two young, previously healthy adult volunteers, one female and one male, were included in the cohort. General findings and caveats noted by the study authors: From day 15 to 85, contracting clones showed balanced CD4/CD8 phenotypes, whereas a second wave of clones that expanded from day 15 to 37 leaned towards CD4+. Contracting CD4+ clones were found mainly in CM and EM memory subsets, while CD8+ clones were enriched in EMRA. The study included only a couple of mild cases, and larger cohorts that include severe cases with pre-infection samples were judged to be necessary. SARS-CoV-2 specificity of the second-wave clones peaking on day 37 was not confirmed. Some responding clones were detected in pre-infection memory, which suggested that pre-existing cross-reactive memory T cells had joined the SARS-CoV-2 response.

From the germline V gene, CDR1 is LGHNA and CDR2 is YSLEER. V is shortened by 0 bases, J by 0 bases, and the region joining them spans 6 bases. Its CDR3 holds 16 amino acids, cysteine through phenylalanine. Only the CDR3 DNA stays, 48 bases, in frame from base 1. The sequencing input was PBMCs or a T cell subset sorted from them (not recorded which). Recombination joined TRBV4-3 with TRBJ2-6, with no reliable assignment of the D segment. This sequence was found in a man aged 18-30 years who had mild COVID-19 (a few samples of this study predate the infection). The sample titles of this study are shuffled in the database, so cell type and time point are left out; the donor was told from shared clones. DNA sequence: TGCGCCAGCAGCCAAGATCGTCCCTCTGGGGCCAACGTCCTGACTTTC. This codes for CASSQDRPSGANVLTF.